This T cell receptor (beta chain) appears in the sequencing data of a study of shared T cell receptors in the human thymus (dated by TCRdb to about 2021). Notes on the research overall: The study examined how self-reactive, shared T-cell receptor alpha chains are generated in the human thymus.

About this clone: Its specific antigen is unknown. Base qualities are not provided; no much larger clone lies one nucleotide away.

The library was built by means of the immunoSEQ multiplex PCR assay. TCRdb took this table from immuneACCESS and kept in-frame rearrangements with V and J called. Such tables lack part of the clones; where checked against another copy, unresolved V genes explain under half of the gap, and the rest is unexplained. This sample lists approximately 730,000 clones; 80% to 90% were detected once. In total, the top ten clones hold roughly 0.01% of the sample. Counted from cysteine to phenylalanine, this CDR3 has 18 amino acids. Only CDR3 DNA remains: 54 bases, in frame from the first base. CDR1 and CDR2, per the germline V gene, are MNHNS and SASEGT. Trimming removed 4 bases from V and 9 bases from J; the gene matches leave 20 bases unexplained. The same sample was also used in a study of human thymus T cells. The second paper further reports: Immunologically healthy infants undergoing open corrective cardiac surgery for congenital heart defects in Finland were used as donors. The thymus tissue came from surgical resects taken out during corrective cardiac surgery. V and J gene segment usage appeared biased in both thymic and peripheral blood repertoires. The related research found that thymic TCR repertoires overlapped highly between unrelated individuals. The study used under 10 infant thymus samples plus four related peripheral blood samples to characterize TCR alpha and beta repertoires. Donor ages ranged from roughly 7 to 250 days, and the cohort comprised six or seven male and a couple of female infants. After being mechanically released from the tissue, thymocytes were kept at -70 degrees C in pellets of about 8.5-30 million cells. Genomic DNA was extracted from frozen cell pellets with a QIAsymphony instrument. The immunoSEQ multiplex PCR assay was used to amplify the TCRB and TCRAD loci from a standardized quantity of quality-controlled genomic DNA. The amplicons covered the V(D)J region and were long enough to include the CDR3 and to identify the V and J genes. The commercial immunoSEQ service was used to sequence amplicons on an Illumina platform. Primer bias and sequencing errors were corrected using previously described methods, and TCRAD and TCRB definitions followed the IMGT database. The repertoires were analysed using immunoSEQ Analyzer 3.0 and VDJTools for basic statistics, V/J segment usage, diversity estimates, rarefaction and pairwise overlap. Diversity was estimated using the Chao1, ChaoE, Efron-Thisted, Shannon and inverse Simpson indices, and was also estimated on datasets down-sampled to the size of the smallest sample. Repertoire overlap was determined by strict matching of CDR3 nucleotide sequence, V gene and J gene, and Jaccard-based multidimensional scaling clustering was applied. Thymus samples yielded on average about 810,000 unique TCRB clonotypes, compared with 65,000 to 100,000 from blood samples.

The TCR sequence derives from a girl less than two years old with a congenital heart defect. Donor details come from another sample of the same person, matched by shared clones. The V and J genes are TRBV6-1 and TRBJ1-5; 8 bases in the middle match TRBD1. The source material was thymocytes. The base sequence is TGTGCCAGCAGTGGACGGGACAGGATCTTTCTGGATGGGCCGCCCCAGCATTTT. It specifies CASSGRDRIFLDGPPQHF.